A few counts support the clone carrying this T cell receptor beta chain. Germline CDR1 reads MDHEN; CDR2 reads SYDVKM. V was shortened by 6 bases and J by 0 bases, with 12 bases between the two germline ends. The CDR3 runs to 15 residues. Clones were sequenced by immunoSEQ multiplex PCR, and TCRdb holds only the in-frame ones, with some missing. The table shows 200,000 to 250,000 clones, with roughly 86% occurring only once. The sample originates from a study of blood T cell repertoires in COVID-19. This clonotype was sampled from a man aged 18 to 35 with acute COVID-19. The sequencing input was PBMCs or T cells enriched from blood (not recorded which). This rearrangement joins TRBV28 to TRBJ1-3; D is possibly TRBD1 (6 bases). The CDR3 region is CASRETGISGNTIYF. The CDR3 coding sequence is TGTGCCAGCAGGGAAACAGGGATCTCTGGAAACACCATATATTTT.